These 13 T cell receptor beta chains originate from one sample sequenced in a study of blood T cell repertoires in COVID-19. Clones were read by immunoSEQ multiplex PCR, and TCRdb kept only the in-frame ones, dropping some. This sample has more than 130,000 clones, with under 90% found just once. The sample consisted of peripheral blood. All receptors derive from a woman of 80 years or more in a cohort sampled during active or convalescent COVID-19.

Regarding this clone: At one boundary the junction diverges from the germline segment, which might be a read error. The chain has TRBV3-1 (or the pseudogene TRBV3-2) and TRBJ2-5, with TRBD1 matching over 8 bases. This CDR3 has 18 residues. Germline CDR1 LGHDT, CDR2 YNNKEL (reference sequence). Here the CDR3 DNA reads TGTGCCAGCAGCCAAGGGATAGGACAGGGCCCCCGCCAAGGGACCCAGTACTTC. Encoded protein: CASSQGIGQGPRQGTQYF.

The genes are TRBV7-2 and TRBJ2-3; no reliable D call. There are 13 residues in the CDR3. V was shortened by 3 bases and J by 5 bases, with 9 bases between the two germline ends. Per the germline V gene, CDR1 is SGHTA and CDR2 is FQGNSA. The CDR3 DNA reads TGTGCCAGCAGCTTGGTGGGCGTAGATACGCAGTATTTT. It specifies CASSLVGVDTQYF.

The chain is built from TRBV5-1 and TRBJ2-1; 12 positions match TRBD2. CDR1 is SGHRS and CDR2 is YFSETQ in the germline V gene. The length of the CDR3 is 14 residues. Trimming cost V 4 bases and J 8 bases; bases outside gene matches: 4. The CDR3 bases are TGCGCCAGCAGCCTAGCGGGGGGGTATGATGAGCAGTTCTTC. It is translated as CASSLAGGYDEQFF.

DNA for the CDR3: TGTGCCAGCAGCTTACACAGGGATTCCGGGGAGCTGTTTTTT. This encodes CASSLHRDSGELFF. The genes are TRBV11-1 and TRBJ2-2, with a tentative D call TRBD1 (6 bases). CDR1 and CDR2 from the germline V gene are SGHAT and FQDESV (reference sequence). The CDR3 length is 14 residues. Trimming pared 2 bases from V and 6 bases from J, leaving 10 bases between.

Concerning this clone: Other DNA variants within this sample encode the same CDR3. The chain combines TRBV5-1 with TRBJ2-1; TRBD2 agrees at 16 bases. Germline V gene data show CDR1 as SGHRS and CDR2 as YFSETQ. V lost 4 bases, J lost 9 bases, and 4 bases stayed unmatched. The CDR3 spans 15 residues. The chain's CDR3 is CASSTGTSGGGEQFF. CDR3 in DNA: TGCGCCAGCAGCACCGGGACTAGCGGGGGGGGTGAGCAGTTCTTC.

The rearrangement uses TRBV7-6 and TRBJ2-5, with 12 bases that match TRBD2. Germline values: CDR1 SGHVS, CDR2 FNYEAQ. The CDR3 covers 19 residues. V trimming: 5 bases; J trimming: 4 bases; junction bases outside the gene matches: 17. This CDR3 is CASSPADSLAGGNGETQYF. The CDR3 DNA reads TGTGCCAGCAGCCCAGCAGACTCACTAGCGGGGGGAAACGGAGAGACCCAGTACTTC.

The chain uses TRBV4-2 and TRBJ1-6; D gene ambiguous. Germline values: CDR1 LGHNA, CDR2 YNFKEQ. The CDR3 covers 17 residues. The ends were cut back, 7 bases at V and 5 bases at J, with 21 bases in the middle. The CDR3 nucleotides are TGTGCCAGCATGTTCGGGGAGACGCTCGACAATAATTCACCCCTCCACTTT. As protein: CASMFGETLDNNSPLHF.

In its sample, this clone was seen once. The J gene is TRBJ1-1, the V gene TRBV19, with 9 positions matching TRBD1. The germline V gene has CDR1 LNHDA and CDR2 SQIVND (reference sequence). CDR3 length: 15 amino acids. J was trimmed by 1 base and V by 4 bases; bases with no gene match: 4. The CDR3 sequence: CASSSPGQGNTEAFF. CDR3 in DNA: TGTGCCAGTAGTAGCCCGGGACAGGGGAACACTGAAGCTTTCTTT. The whole variable domain, filled in from reference TRBV19 and TRBJ1-1, reads DGGITQSPKYLFRKEGQNVTLSCEQNLNHDAMYWYRQDPGQGLRLIYYSQIVNDFQKGDIAEGYSVSREKKESFPLTVTSAQKNPTAFYLCASSSPGQGNTEAFFGQGTRLTVV.

V is TRBV12-2 and J is TRBJ2-1; the table gives TRBD1 as D, unverified against the DNA. TRBV12-2 is assigned pseudogene status. The CDR3 spans 17 residues. CDR3 in amino acids: CASRSARDSGSYNEQFF. The CDR3 DNA reads as TGTGCAAGTCGCTCGGCCCGGGACAGCGGGTCCTACAATGAGCAGTTCTTC.

This sequence joins TRBV19 and TRBJ1-5, with 9 positions matching TRBD1. Losses at the gene ends were 8 bases for V and 0 bases for J; bases not matched to a gene: 8. The CDR3 has 16 residues. Germline V gene data show CDR1 as LNHDA and CDR2 as SQIVND (reference sequence). The DNA for the CDR3 is TGTGCCAGTGCACCGGGACAGGGATATAGCAATCAGCCCCAGCATTTT. It specifies CASAPGQGYSNQPQHF.

This clone appeared a single time. This chain connects TRBV19 to TRBJ2-5; tentative D call: TRBD1 (6 bases). Germline V CDR1 and CDR2: LNHDA, SQIVND (reference sequence). CDR3 size: 14 residues. V dropped 4 bases and J dropped 3 bases, with 12 bases sitting between them. The CDR3 bases are TGTGCCAGTAGTACCCAATGGACAGAAGAGACCCAGTACTTC. Its protein is CASSTQWTEETQYF.

J is TRBJ1-4 and V is TRBV4-2, with D possibly TRBD1 on 5 matching bases. Per the germline V gene, CDR1 is LGHNA and CDR2 is YNFKEQ. The CDR3 contains 14 residues. V lost 4 bases to trimming and J lost 6 bases, with 12 bases between them. The CDR3 DNA follows: TGTGCCAGCAGCCCGGCAGGGAACGATGAAAAACTGTTTTTT. This codes for CASSPAGNDEKLFF.

The genes are TRBV7-9 and TRBJ2-1; 11 bases agree with TRBD2. The CDR3 runs 14 residues. The V and J ends lost 0 bases and 10 bases, in that order; junction bases with no gene match: 2. The germline gives CDR1 SEHNR, CDR2 FQNEAQ (reference sequence). The CDR3 is CASSLAGTSGEQFF. For the CDR3, the DNA is TGTGCCAGCAGCTTAGCCGGGACTAGCGGAGAGCAGTTCTTC.